This T cell receptor (beta chain) was identified in a study of T cell repertoires in cytomegalovirus infection. The overall study: Both CMV infection and a matching HLA type were indicated by public TCR beta signatures.

Overall study results and limits: In two of eight donors, the top clonotype was HLA-C-restricted CMV-specific.

Deletions cut 3 bases from V and 1 base from J, with 16 bases between. The CDR3 loop spans 17 amino acids. Germline assignment: CDR1 MDHEN and CDR2 SYDVKM. MiXCR was run by TCRdb on the reads, yielding one entry per CDR3 protein. Of 150,000 to 200,000 distinct CDR3 sequences in the sample, roughly a fifth were seen once. This clonotype occurred a few times. Its antigen remains unknown. This clonotype was obtained from a human donor in good health (CMV status not recorded). Some clones in this sample may be carry-over from other donors' samples. The gene calls are TRBV28 and TRBJ1-5; D remains unclear. The sequencing input was PBMCs. The CDR3 sequence: CASSLPRAVGSNQPQHF. As DNA, the CDR3 is TGTGCCAGCAGTTTGCCCCGGGCAGTTGGAAGCAATCAGCCCCAGCATTTT.